Below are 25 T cell receptor beta chains sequenced from a single sample in a study of patients and donors after allogeneic stem cell transplantation. TCRdb fed the RT-PCR reads into MiXCR, producing one record per CDR3 protein. This table holds roughly 940,000 distinct CDR3 sequences, roughly 18% found once. Sample: blood, either unsorted or a sorted T cell fraction (not recorded which). The receptors here all came from a human donor who was either an allogeneic HSCT recipient or a stem cell or donor lymphocyte infusion donor (not recorded which). It is not recorded whose cells these are; they may come from a transplant donor.

This clonotype showed up just a few times. The chain recombines TRBV12-3 or TRBV12-4 with TRBJ1-5; perhaps TRBD1 as D (5 bases). This CDR3 is 16 amino acids long. V gave up 6 bases and J gave up 2 bases, with 17 bases separating them. The CDR3 DNA reads as TGTGCCAGCAGCGGGGGGACTCACCCTGGCAATCAGCCCCAGCATTTT. Its protein product is CASSGGTHPGNQPQHF.

V usage is TRBV13 and J usage is TRBJ2-1; 11 bases line up with TRBD2. The length of the CDR3 is 19 residues. V trimming: 4 bases; J trimming: 5 bases; junction bases outside the gene matches: 16. CDR1 and CDR2 from the germline V gene are PRHDT and FYEKMQ (reference sequence). As DNA, the CDR3 is TGTGCCAGCAGCTCCGAACAAGTAGCGGGAGGGTTCGTAGACAATGAGCAGTTCTTC. This codes for CASSSEQVAGGFVDNEQFF.

This clonotype was picked up a small number of times. The chain is built from TRBV10-3 and TRBJ2-2, with D possibly TRBD2 on 5 matching bases. Trimming removed 2 bases from V and 3 bases from J, with 10 bases in between. Per germline, CDR1 ENHRY and CDR2 SYGVKD. This CDR3 is 15 amino acids long. The chain's CDR3 is CAISEVGRDTGELFF. CDR3 nucleotides: TGTGCCATCAGTGAGGTTGGGCGGGACACCGGGGAGCTGTTTTTT.

This clonotype was counted ten times or more. This chain joins TRBV20-1 and TRBJ2-7; 8 bases align to TRBD2. The CDR3 totals 15 residues. Trimming at V came to 2 bases and at J to 4 bases, leaving 10 bases not matched to a gene. Germline V gene lookup returns CDR1 DFQATT and CDR2 SNEGSKA (reference sequence). CDR3 sequence reads: CSARIPGRAEYEQYF. The DNA for the CDR3 is TGCAGTGCTAGAATCCCCGGGAGGGCCGAGTACGAGCAGTACTTC.

This clonotype was counted a few times. V is TRBV28 and J is TRBJ2-5, with TRBD2 matching 10 bases. The CDR3 consists of 14 residues. J gave up 5 bases and V 10 bases, and 10 bases lay outside the gene matches. Germline values: CDR1 MDHEN, CDR2 SYDVKM. In nucleotides, the CDR3 is TGTGCCATTCCGAGCGGGAGGGCCTCTGAGACCCAGTACTTC. Amino acids: CAIPSGRASETQYF.

This clonotype was observed a handful of times. In nucleotides, the CDR3 is TGTGCCAGCAGTTTAACCATCGGGACGGATTCCTACGAGCAGTACTTC. Its translation: CASSLTIGTDSYEQYF. The chain has TRBV28 and TRBJ2-7; either TRBD1 or TRBD2 may supply D (5 bases each). The V end lost 2 bases, the J end lost 1 base, and 15 bases lay between the germline ends. Per germline, CDR1 MDHEN and CDR2 SYDVKM. The CDR3 has 16 amino acids.

The V call is TRBV19, the J call TRBJ1-2, with no clear D. Germline V CDR1 and CDR2: LNHDA, SQIVND (reference sequence). The ends were cut back, 3 bases at V and 8 bases at J, with 7 bases in the middle. This CDR3 contains 11 residues. The CDR3 DNA reads as TGTGCCAGTAGTATGCCAGACGGCTACACCTTC. Translation gives CASSMPDGYTF.

This clonotype has just a few counts. The chain is built from TRBV11-3 and TRBJ2-1; 9 bases match TRBD2. From germline, CDR1 is SGHNT and CDR2 YENEEA. The CDR3 is 14 residues long. V shed 4 bases, J shed 9 bases, and the junction held 7 bases outside the gene matches. In nucleotides, the CDR3 is TGTGCCAGCAGCTCATCTGGGACTAGCACTGAGCAGTTCTTC. This sequence encodes CASSSSGTSTEQFF. Full variable domain (missing parts from reference TRBV11-3 and TRBJ2-1): EAGVVQSPRYKIIEKKQPVAFWCNPISGHNTLYWYLQNLGQGPELLIRYENEEAVDDSQLPKDRFSAERLKGVDSTLKIQPAELGDSAVYLCASSSSGTSTEQFFGPGTRLTVL.

The chain recombines TRBV7-9 with TRBJ2-1, with TRBD2 identical over 9 bases. The CDR3 is 13 residues long. V lost 7 bases to trimming and J lost 9 bases; unmatched junction nucleotides: 7. CDR1 SEHNR and CDR2 FQNEAQ come from the germline V gene (reference sequence). In DNA form, the CDR3 reads TGTGCCAGCATCTTTGTAGCGGGAGTTGAGCAGTTCTTC. Its protein is CASIFVAGVEQFF.

The genes are TRBV5-5 and TRBJ2-1; D might be TRBD1 (7 bases). Germline V gene sequence: CDR1 SGHKS, CDR2 YYEKEE (reference sequence). The V gene lost 4 bases and the J gene lost 8 bases, with 16 bases spanning the gap. This CDR3 is built from 14 residues. The CDR3, as DNA: TGTGCCAGCAGCCCGGGACTCGACAGGGATGAGCAGTTCTTC. It codes for CASSPGLDRDEQFF.

This sequence joins TRBV20-1 and TRBJ2-7; tentatively, D is TRBD2 (6 bases). Germline loops: CDR1 DFQATT, CDR2 SNEGSKA (reference sequence). The CDR3 loop spans 13 amino acids. The V gene lost 5 bases and the J gene lost 3 bases, with 14 bases spanning the gap. CDR3 sequence (DNA): TGCAGTGCTCCTTCTAGCGTTTACTACGAGCAGTACTTC. Protein product: CSAPSSVYYEQYF.

The table lists this clonotype with a few counts. The CDR3: CASSLVAAWNTEAFF. In DNA, the CDR3 is TGCGCCAGCAGCTTGGTGGCGGCGTGGAACACTGAAGCTTTCTTT. The chain recombines TRBV5-1 with TRBJ1-1; no firm D call. V lost 0 bases to trimming and J lost 1 base, with 10 bases between them. Germline V CDR1 and CDR2: SGHRS, YFSETQ. The CDR3 is 15 amino acids.

The V and J genes are TRBV6-5 and TRBJ1-2; TRBD1 agrees at 7 bases. Germline CDR1 and CDR2: MNHEY and SVGAGI. Trimming at V came to 2 bases and at J to 2 bases, leaving 5 bases not matched to a gene. The CDR3 sequence is 15 residues long. The CDR3: CASSYPMTGNYGYTF. DNA of the CDR3: TGTGCCAGCAGTTACCCCATGACAGGGAACTATGGCTACACCTTC.

The V and J genes are TRBV5-1 and TRBJ2-7; TRBD1 aligns across 9 bases. The CDR3 is 15 amino acids. CDR1 SGHRS and CDR2 YFSETQ come from the germline V gene. V lost 1 base, J lost 6 bases, and 8 bases stayed unmatched. The CDR3 sequence: CASSLFGTGSLEQYF. The CDR3 DNA sequence: TGCGCCAGCAGCTTGTTTGGGACAGGGTCTCTCGAGCAGTACTTC.

The chain joins TRBV4-1 to TRBJ1-6; D gene ambiguous. V shed 2 bases and J shed 4 bases, with 12 bases lying between them. This CDR3 region has 16 residues. CDR1 is MGHRA and CDR2 is YSYEKL in the germline V gene. For the CDR3, the DNA is TGCGCCAGCAGCCAAATAACAGTAACTTATAATTCACCCCTCCACTTT. It translates to CASSQITVTYNSPLHF.

V and J are TRBV6-5 and TRBJ2-3; 11 positions match TRBD2. The trim removed 2 bases at V and 0 bases at J, leaving 4 bases unmatched. The CDR3 has 17 residues. Germline CDR1 MNHEY, CDR2 SVGAGI. The CDR3 loop reads CASSYHGTSGSTDTQYF. CDR3 sequence (DNA): TGTGCCAGCAGTTACCACGGGACTAGCGGTAGCACAGATACGCAGTATTTT.

This clonotype was found a few times. CDR3 in DNA: TGTGCCAGCAGCCATGAACGGGCCCACAGACCAAGGGATGGCTACACCTTC. It encodes CASSHERAHRPRDGYTF. The rearrangement uses TRBV6-1 and TRBJ1-2, with unresolved D. The length of the CDR3 is 17 residues. Germline values: CDR1 MNHNS, CDR2 SASEGT. The V gene lost 6 bases and the J gene lost 6 bases, with 26 bases spanning the gap.

This rearrangement joins TRBV30 to TRBJ1-5; 8 bases match TRBD1. With 1 base clipped from V and 6 bases from J, the junction kept 14 bases outside the gene matches. CDR3 size: 17 residues. CDR1 GTSNPN and CDR2 SVGIG come from the germline V gene (reference sequence). The CDR3 reads CAWSAAGGRFGGQPQHF. DNA for the CDR3: TGTGCCTGGAGTGCTGCAGGGGGCCGCTTTGGGGGTCAGCCCCAGCATTTT. The full variable domain, with the rest looked up from reference TRBV30 and TRBJ1-5, is SQTIHQWPATLVQPVGSPLSLECTVEGTSNPNLYWYRQAAGRGLQLLFYSVGIGQISSEVPQNLSASRPQDRQFILSSKKLLLSDSGFYLCAWSAAGGRFGGQPQHFGDGTRLSIL.

This clonotype was picked up a small number of times. The chain carries TRBV7-2 and TRBJ2-3; 7 nucleotides agree with TRBD2. CDR3 length: 15 amino acids. The germline V gene encodes CDR1 SGHTA and CDR2 FQGNSA. J was trimmed by 0 bases and V by 5 bases; bases with no gene match: 5. CDR3 loop: CASSITGGSTDTQYF. Here the CDR3 DNA reads TGTGCCAGCAGCATTACCGGGGGGAGCACAGATACGCAGTATTTT.

The chain links TRBV7-2 to TRBJ2-3, with unresolved D. The CDR3 runs to 15 residues. Germline CDR1 SGHTA, CDR2 FQGNSA. Trimming stripped 3 bases from V and 3 bases from J, with 13 bases between. The CDR3 DNA is TGTGCCAGCAGCTTTGGAATAGTAAGGACAGATACGCAGTATTTT. The encoded protein is CASSFGIVRTDTQYF.

In its sample, this clonotype was seen a few times. The CDR3 loop is CASRKDRSAGELFF. CDR3 nucleotides: TGTGCCAGCAGGAAGGACAGGTCTGCCGGGGAGCTGTTTTTT. This sequence joins TRBV6-4 and TRBJ2-2, with 7 nucleotides matching TRBD1. V lost 6 bases and J lost 6; bases outside the gene matches: 7. The CDR3 contains 14 residues. Germline V gives CDR1 MRHNA, CDR2 SNTAGT.

In its sample, this clonotype was seen a few times. The chain has TRBV6-1 and TRBJ1-2; 9 nucleotides match TRBD1. Unmatched junction bases numbered 5, after V lost 3 bases and J lost 0 bases. The CDR3 totals 16 residues. Germline CDR1 reads MNHNS; CDR2 reads SASEGT. The CDR3 DNA reads TGTGCCAGCAGTGATTTTCGGGACAGGGCTAACTATGGCTACACCTTC. Its protein product is CASSDFRDRANYGYTF.

The rearrangement uses TRBV19 and TRBJ2-1; possible D gene TRBD1, 6 bases. This CDR3 contains 14 residues. Germline values: CDR1 LNHDA, CDR2 SQIVND (reference sequence). The V end was cut by 3 bases, the J end by 0 bases, with 6 bases between. The CDR3 region is CASSMTGSYNEQFF. DNA for the CDR3: TGTGCCAGTAGTATGACAGGCTCCTACAATGAGCAGTTCTTC.

This clonotype occurred a few times. The J gene is TRBJ2-2, the V gene TRBV29-1; 9 bases map to TRBD1. Looked up from germline, CDR1 is SQVTM and CDR2 is ANQGSEA. CDR3 length: 14 residues. V dropped 7 bases and J dropped 6; count of bases not matched to a gene: 9. CDR3 protein: CSDPGQGWSGELFF. CDR3 coding DNA: TGCAGCGACCCGGGACAGGGTTGGTCCGGGGAGCTGTTTTTT.

The chain has TRBV20-1 and TRBJ1-5; no firm D call. Trimming stripped 1 base from V and 6 bases from J, with 16 bases between. The CDR3 runs 15 residues. Germline V gives CDR1 DFQATT, CDR2 SNEGSKA (reference sequence). The CDR3 is CSARAGVVSTQPQHF. The DNA for the CDR3 is TGCAGTGCTAGAGCTGGGGTTGTCTCTACTCAGCCCCAGCATTTT.